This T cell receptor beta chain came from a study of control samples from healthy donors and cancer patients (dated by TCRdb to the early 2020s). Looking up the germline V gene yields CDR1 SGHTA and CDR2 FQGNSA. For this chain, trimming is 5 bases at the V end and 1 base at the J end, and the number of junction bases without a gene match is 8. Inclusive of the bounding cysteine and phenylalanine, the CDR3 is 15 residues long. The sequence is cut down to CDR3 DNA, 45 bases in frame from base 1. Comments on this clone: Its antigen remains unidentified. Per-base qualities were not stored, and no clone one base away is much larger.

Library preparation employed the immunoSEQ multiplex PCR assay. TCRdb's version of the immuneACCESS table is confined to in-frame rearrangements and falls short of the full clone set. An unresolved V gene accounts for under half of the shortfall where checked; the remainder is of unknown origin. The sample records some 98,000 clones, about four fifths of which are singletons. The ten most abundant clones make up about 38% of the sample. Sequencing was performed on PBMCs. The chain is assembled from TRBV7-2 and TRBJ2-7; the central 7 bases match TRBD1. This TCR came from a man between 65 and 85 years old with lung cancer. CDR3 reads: CASSNRDSLSYEQYF. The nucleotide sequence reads TGTGCCAGCAGCAACCGGGACAGCCTTTCCTACGAGCAGTACTTC.